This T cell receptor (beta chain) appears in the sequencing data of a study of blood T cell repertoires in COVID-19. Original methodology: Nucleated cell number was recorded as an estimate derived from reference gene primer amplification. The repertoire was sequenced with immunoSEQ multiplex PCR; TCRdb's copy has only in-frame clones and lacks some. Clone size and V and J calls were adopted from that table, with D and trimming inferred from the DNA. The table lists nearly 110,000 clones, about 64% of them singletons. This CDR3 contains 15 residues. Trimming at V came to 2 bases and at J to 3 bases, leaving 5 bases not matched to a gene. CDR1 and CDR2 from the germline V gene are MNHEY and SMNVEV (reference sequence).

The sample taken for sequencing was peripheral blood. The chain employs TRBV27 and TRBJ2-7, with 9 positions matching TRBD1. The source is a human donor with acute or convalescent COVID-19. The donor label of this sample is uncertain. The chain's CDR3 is CASSLRGQGSYEQYF. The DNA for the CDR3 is TGTGCCAGCAGTTTACGGGGACAGGGAAGCTACGAGCAGTACTTC.